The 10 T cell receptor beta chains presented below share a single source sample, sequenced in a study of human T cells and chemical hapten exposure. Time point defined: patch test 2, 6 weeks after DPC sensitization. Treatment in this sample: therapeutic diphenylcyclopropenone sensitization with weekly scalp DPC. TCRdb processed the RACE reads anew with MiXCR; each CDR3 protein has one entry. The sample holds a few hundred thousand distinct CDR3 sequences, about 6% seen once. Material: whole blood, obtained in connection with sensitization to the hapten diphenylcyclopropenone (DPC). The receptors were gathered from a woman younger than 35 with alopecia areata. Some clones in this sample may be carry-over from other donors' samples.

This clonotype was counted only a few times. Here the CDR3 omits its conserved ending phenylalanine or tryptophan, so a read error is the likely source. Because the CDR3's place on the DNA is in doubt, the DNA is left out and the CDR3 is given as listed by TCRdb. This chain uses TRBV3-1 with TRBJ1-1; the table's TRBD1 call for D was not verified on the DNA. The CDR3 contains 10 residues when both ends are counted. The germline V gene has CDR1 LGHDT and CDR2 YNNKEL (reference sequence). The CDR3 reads CASSRQLPPD.

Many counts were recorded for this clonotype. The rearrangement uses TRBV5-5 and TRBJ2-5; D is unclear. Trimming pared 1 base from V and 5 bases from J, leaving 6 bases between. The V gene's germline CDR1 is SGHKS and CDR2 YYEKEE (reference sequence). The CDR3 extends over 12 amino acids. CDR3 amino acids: CASSLTPETQYF. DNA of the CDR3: TGTGCCAGCAGCTTGACCCCGGAGACCCAGTACTTC.

CDR3 DNA: TGTGCCACCAGTGATTTTGGGACGAGGGCCAAAAACATTCAGTACTTC. Translation: CATSDFGTRAKNIQYF. The rearrangement uses TRBV24-1 and TRBJ2-4; D is perhaps TRBD1 or TRBD2 (5 bases each). Trimming shortened V by 1 base and J by 1 base, and 10 bases separated the two germline ends. In germline, CDR1 is KGHDR, CDR2 SFDVKD. The CDR3 contains 16 residues.

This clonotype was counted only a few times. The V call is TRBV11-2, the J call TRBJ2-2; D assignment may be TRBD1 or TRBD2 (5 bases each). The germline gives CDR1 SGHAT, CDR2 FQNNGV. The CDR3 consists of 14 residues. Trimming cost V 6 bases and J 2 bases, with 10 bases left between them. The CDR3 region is CASRTGPNTGELFF. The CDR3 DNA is TGTGCCAGCAGGACGGGGCCTAACACCGGGGAGCTGTTTTTT.

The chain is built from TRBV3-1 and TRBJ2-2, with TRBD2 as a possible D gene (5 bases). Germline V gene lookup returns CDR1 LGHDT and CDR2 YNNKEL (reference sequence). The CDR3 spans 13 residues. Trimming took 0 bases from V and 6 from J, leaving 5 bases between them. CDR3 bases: TGTGCCAGCAGCCAAGAGGGAGCCGGGGAGCTGTTTTTT. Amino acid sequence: CASSQEGAGELFF.

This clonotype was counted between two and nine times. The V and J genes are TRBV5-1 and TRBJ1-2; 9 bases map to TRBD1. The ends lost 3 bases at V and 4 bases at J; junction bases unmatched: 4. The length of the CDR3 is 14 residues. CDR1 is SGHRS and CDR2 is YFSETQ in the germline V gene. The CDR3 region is CASSWTGAFYGYTF. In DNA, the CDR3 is TGCGCCAGCAGCTGGACAGGGGCATTCTATGGCTACACCTTC. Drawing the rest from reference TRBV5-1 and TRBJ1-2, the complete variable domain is KAGVTQTPRYLIKTRGQQVTLSCSPISGHRSVSWYQQTPGQGLQFLFEYFSETQRNKGNFPGRFSGRQFSNSRSEMNVSTLELGDSALYLCASSWTGAFYGYTFGSGTRLTVV.

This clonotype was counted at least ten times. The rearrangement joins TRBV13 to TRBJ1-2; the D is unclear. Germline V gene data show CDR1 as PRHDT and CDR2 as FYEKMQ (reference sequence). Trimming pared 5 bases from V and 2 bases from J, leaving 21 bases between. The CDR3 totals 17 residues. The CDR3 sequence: CASSLSQGHLFNYGYTF. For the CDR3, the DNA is TGTGCCAGCAGCCTTAGTCAAGGGCACCTGTTCAACTATGGCTACACCTTC. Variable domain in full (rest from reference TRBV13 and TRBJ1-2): AAGVIQSPRHLIKEKRETATLKCYPIPRHDTVYWYQQGPGQDPQFLISFYEKMQSDKGSIPDRFSAQQFSDYHSELNMSSLELGDSALYFCASSLSQGHLFNYGYTFGSGTRLTVV.

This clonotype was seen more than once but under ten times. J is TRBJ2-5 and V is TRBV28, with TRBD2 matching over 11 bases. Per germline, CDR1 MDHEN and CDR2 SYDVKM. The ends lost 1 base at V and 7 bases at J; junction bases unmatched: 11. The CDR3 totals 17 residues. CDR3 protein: CASSLSGLAVSRGTQYF. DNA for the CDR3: TGTGCCAGCAGTTTATCGGGACTAGCGGTCTCCCGGGGGACCCAGTACTTC.

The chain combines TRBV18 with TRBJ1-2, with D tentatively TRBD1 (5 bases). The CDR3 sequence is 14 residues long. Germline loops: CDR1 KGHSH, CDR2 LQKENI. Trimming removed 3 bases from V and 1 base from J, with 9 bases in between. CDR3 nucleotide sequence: TGTGCCAGCTCACCTCAGGGTGATAACTATGGCTACACCTTC. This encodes CASSPQGDNYGYTF.

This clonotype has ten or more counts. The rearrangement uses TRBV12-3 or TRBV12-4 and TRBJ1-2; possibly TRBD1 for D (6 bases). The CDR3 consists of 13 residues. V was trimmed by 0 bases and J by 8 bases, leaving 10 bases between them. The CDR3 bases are TGTGCCAGCAGTTTAGCAGGGGGACTAGGCTACACCTTC. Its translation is CASSLAGGLGYTF.